Here is one TCR beta chain with its context. Its antigen is not identified. Treatment defined: oral pan-JAK inhibitor, 5-10 mg twice daily. Sorted out of PBMCs were CD4+ T cells and CD8+ T cells. This sample was taken from a study of CD8+ T cells in alopecia areata. Points from the study as a whole: Numerous expanded lesional clones remained in scalp and blood during tofacitinib. Scalp sample data also include resident alphabeta T cells from normal skin. Among the 100 top clones, expanded CD8+ clones, like scalp clonality, were significantly decreased by tofacitinib.

Reverse transcribed after extraction, RNA yielded cDNA as the sequencing template. TCRdb's copy holds only in-frame clones and misses some; the assay was immunoSEQ multiplex PCR. The table includes about 210,000 clones, roughly two fifths detected once. Germline V lookup: CDR1 ENHRY, CDR2 SYGVKD. The CDR3 is 12 amino acids. The V end was cut by 6 bases, the J end by 8 bases, with 11 bases between. This sample comprised CD4+ T cells sorted from blood, obtained at approximately week 31, from a patient treated with tofacitinib. The rearrangement links TRBV10-3 to TRBJ2-1, with D perhaps matching TRBD2 (6 bases). The TCR comes from a human donor with alopecia areata. CDR3 nucleotides: TGTGCCATCAGCGGGGGTTTTGATGAGCAGTTCTTC. It is translated as CAISGGFDEQFF.